This is a list of T cell receptor beta chains from one sample in a study of OX40 agonist ivuxolimab in advanced cancers. Sequenced by immunoSEQ multiplex PCR; TCRdb stores in-frame clones only, minus some. The sample yields more than 50,000 clones, approximately 86% seen once. The sample consisted of CD4+ or CD8+ T cells sorted from blood, taken in a trial of the OX40 agonist ivuxolimab. These receptors were collected from an adult with an advanced solid tumor such as melanoma, head and neck, liver or kidney cancer. Each CDR3 is given with its conserved first and last residue. D genes are given only for firm matches. Rows give clone size only sometimes, using once, few, many, or a class for an expanded clone.

J	size	V	D	CDR3	DNA
TRBJ2-7	.	TRBV28	.	CASSLFRTNSYEQYF	TGTGCCAGCAGTTTATTTAGGACTAACTCCTACGAGCAGTACTTC
TRBJ2-7	once	TRBV9	.	CASSEDGDTYEQYF	TGTGCCAGCAGCGAGGACGGGGATACCTACGAGCAGTACTTC
TRBJ1-5	.	TRBV6-6	.	CASSQGLWQPQHF	TGTGCCAGCAGTCAAGGGCTCTGGCAGCCCCAGCATTTT
TRBJ2-7	.	TRBV19	TRBD1	CASSYGQGSSYEQYF	TGTGCCAGTAGTTACGGACAGGGGTCGTCCTACGAGCAGTACTTC
TRBJ2-7	.	TRBV2	TRBD2	CASSENGGPGLVPYEQYF	TGTGCCAGCAGCGAGAACGGCGGTCCGGGACTAGTCCCCTACGAGCAGTACTTC
TRBJ1-3	.	TRBV5-1	.	CASSWGNSGNTIYF	TGCGCCAGCTCCTGGGGCAACTCTGGAAACACCATATATTTT
TRBJ2-2	.	TRBV5-4	.	CASSLGATGELFF	TGTGCCAGCAGCTTGGGGGCCACCGGGGAGCTGTTTTTT
TRBJ2-2	.	TRBV4-3	.	CASSHPPRGNTGELFF	TGCGCCAGCAGCCACCCTCCCCGGGGGAACACCGGGGAGCTGTTTTTT
TRBJ2-2	.	TRBV25-1	.	CASSDASQGRDTGELFF	TGTGCCAGCAGTGACGCATCTCAGGGGCGGGACACCGGGGAGCTGTTTTTT
TRBJ1-4	.	TRBV27	TRBD1	CASSRQGEKLFF	TGTGCCAGCAGTCGACAGGGGGAAAAACTGTTTTTT
TRBJ1-2	.	TRBV28	.	CASSLGSRGYTF	TGTGCCAGCAGTTTGGGGAGTCGGGGCTACACCTTC
TRBJ2-5	.	TRBV5-5	TRBD2	CASSPTSAIQETQYF	TGTGCCAGCAGCCCAACTAGCGCGATCCAAGAGACCCAGTACTTC
TRBJ2-3	.	TRBV28	TRBD2	CATDSGVEVLYTQYF	TGTGCCACTGATAGCGGGGTGGAGGTCCTATATACGCAGTATTTT
TRBJ2-3	.	TRBV11-3	.	CASSSTTVTNTDTQYF	TGTGCCAGCAGCTCCACGACAGTCACCAACACAGATACGCAGTATTTT
TRBJ2-1	.	TRBV28	TRBD2	CASSDKAGVLDEQFF	TGTGCCAGCAGCGACAAAGCGGGAGTTCTCGATGAGCAGTTCTTC
TRBJ2-7	.	TRBV14	TRBD2	CASSQAGGAHYEQYF	TGTGCCAGCAGCCAAGCGGGAGGGGCTCATTACGAGCAGTACTTC
TRBJ2-1	.	TRBV21-1	.	CASSKWVEWSGCSYNEQFF	TGTGCCAGCAGCAAATGGGTCGAGTGGAGCGGGTGTTCCTACAATGAGCAGTTCTTC
TRBJ2-7	.	TRBV11-2	TRBD2	CASSPGLAGVGEQYF	TGTGCCAGCAGCCCGGGACTAGCGGGAGTTGGTGAGCAGTACTTC
TRBJ2-5	.	TRBV19	TRBD1	CASSGDRGETQYF	TGTGCCAGTAGTGGGGACAGGGGAGAGACCCAGTACTTC
TRBJ2-1	.	TRBV28	.	CASRRTIEQFF	TGTGCCAGCAGACGGACAATTGAGCAGTTCTTC
TRBJ2-7	few	TRBV19	TRBD1	CASSIGTANAYEQYF	TGTGCCAGTAGTATCGGGACAGCAAATGCCTACGAGCAGTACTTC
TRBJ1-2	few	TRBV11-2	.	CASSPGHRLPYGYTF	TGTGCCAGCAGCCCGGGACACCGACTTCCCTATGGCTACACCTTC
TRBJ1-1	.	TRBV27	TRBD1	CASSSHRGQRNTEAFF	TGTGCCAGCAGTTCTCACAGGGGGCAGAGGAACACTGAAGCTTTCTTT
TRBJ2-3	.	TRBV28	TRBD2	CASSFRTSGRADTQYF	TGTGCCAGCAGTTTCAGGACTAGCGGGAGGGCGGATACGCAGTATTTT
TRBJ1-4	.	TRBV21-1	.	CASSKDRRRWEKLFF	TGTGCCAGCAGCAAAGATCGAAGGAGATGGGAAAAACTGTTTTTT
TRBJ2-7	.	TRBV7-6	.	CASSAHKSYEQYF	TGTGCCAGCAGCGCCCATAAATCCTACGAGCAGTACTTC
TRBJ2-3	.	TRBV4-2	TRBD2	CASSQDETSVSTDTQYF	TGTGCCAGCAGCCAAGATGAGACTAGCGTCAGCACAGATACGCAGTATTTT
TRBJ1-4	.	TRBV11-3	TRBD1	CASSPGPGGKLFF	TGTGCCAGCTCGCCTGGGCCAGGGGGAAAACTGTTTTTT
TRBJ2-6	.	TRBV2	.	CASSEAYDWSSGANVLTF	TGTGCCAGCAGTGAAGCGTACGATTGGAGCTCTGGGGCCAACGTCCTGACTTTC
TRBJ2-7	.	TRBV5-1	.	CASSFIGHEQYF	TGCGCCAGCAGCTTCATCGGCCACGAGCAGTACTTC
TRBJ2-5	.	TRBV27	.	CASSPLEEGQETQYF	TGTGCCAGCAGCCCGCTAGAGGAGGGTCAAGAGACCCAGTACTTC
TRBJ2-5	.	TRBV10-3	TRBD2	CAISASAGGPLSKTQYF	TGTGCCATCAGTGCCTCAGCGGGAGGGCCGCTGTCCAAGACCCAGTACTTC
TRBJ2-5	.	TRBV19	TRBD2	CASSFGLAGGETQYF	TGTGCCAGTAGTTTTGGACTAGCGGGGGGGGAGACCCAGTACTTC
TRBJ2-3	.	TRBV11-2	TRBD2	CASSSQAGAADTQYF	TGTGCCAGCAGCTCCCAAGCGGGAGCCGCAGATACGCAGTATTTT
TRBJ1-6	.	TRBV30	.	CAWKWASYNSPLHF	TGTGCCTGGAAATGGGCTTCCTATAATTCACCCCTCCACTTT
TRBJ1-6	.	TRBV7-2	.	CASSLAGAGSPLHF	TGTGCCAGCAGCTTAGCGGGGGCGGGTTCACCCCTCCACTTT
TRBJ2-1	few	TRBV27	TRBD1	CASSLLGGPGYLGRENEQFF	TGTGCCAGCAGTTTATTAGGGGGCCCGGGGTATTTAGGCAGGGAAAATGAGCAGTTCTTC
TRBJ2-5	.	TRBV7-8	.	CASSPGTQETQYF	TGTGCCAGCAGCCCCGGGACCCAAGAGACCCAGTACTTC
TRBJ1-5	few	TRBV7-8	.	CASSFVAGGPQHF	TGTGCCAGCAGCTTTGTCGCAGGAGGGCCCCAGCATTTT
TRBJ1-1	few	TRBV7-9	.	CASSWGNTEAFF	TGTGCCAGCAGCTGGGGCAACACTGAAGCTTTCTTT
TRBJ1-4	.	TRBV5-5	.	CASSLNEKLFF	TGTGCCAGCAGTTTGAATGAAAAACTGTTTTTT
TRBJ2-2	.	TRBV4-3	TRBD2	CASSQSPGGLGELFF	TGCGCCAGCAGCCAGAGCCCGGGAGGTCTCGGGGAGCTGTTTTTT
TRBJ2-5	.	TRBV7-9	.	CASSLRDGSGETQYF	TGTGCCAGCAGCCTAAGGGACGGCTCCGGAGAGACCCAGTACTTC
TRBJ2-1	.	TRBV5-1	.	CASSLSSTYLNNEQFF	TGCGCCAGCAGCTTGTCTAGTACCTACCTAAACAATGAGCAGTTCTTC
TRBJ2-7	.	TRBV11-2	.	CASSEGLSSYEQYF	TGTGCCAGCAGCGAGGGACTGTCCTCCTACGAGCAGTACTTC
TRBJ2-7	.	TRBV28	.	CASSFDRSSYEQYF	TGTGCCAGCAGTTTCGACAGGTCCTCCTACGAGCAGTACTTC
TRBJ1-2	few	TRBV9	.	CASSPEGTRNNYGYTF	TGTGCCAGCAGCCCGGAGGGGACCCGGAATAACTATGGCTACACCTTC
TRBJ2-1	.	TRBV15	TRBD1	CATSRLPGQGSEQFF	TGTGCCACCAGCAGACTACCGGGACAGGGAAGTGAGCAGTTCTTC
TRBJ2-7	.	TRBV10-2	.	CASNSRAFPSEQYF	TGCGCCAGCAACTCCCGGGCCTTCCCCAGCGAGCAGTACTTC
TRBJ2-3	.	TRBV28	TRBD1	CASSRTGGFADTQYF	TGTGCCAGCAGCCGGACAGGGGGCTTCGCAGATACGCAGTATTTT
TRBJ2-2	.	TRBV18	TRBD2	CAAGRLAGTGELFF	TGTGCCGCCGGGAGACTAGCGGGCACCGGGGAGCTGTTTTTT
TRBJ2-5	few	TRBV11-2	.	CASSLLGQETQYF	TGTGCCAGCAGCTTATTGGGCCAAGAGACCCAGTACTTC
TRBJ1-5	few	TRBV28	.	CASSRDWSNQPQHF	TGTGCCAGCAGCCGGGACTGGAGCAATCAGCCCCAGCATTTT
TRBJ1-4	medium-sized	TRBV14	.	CASSQGWGTNEKLFF	TGTGCCAGCAGCCAGGGGTGGGGGACTAATGAAAAACTGTTTTTT
TRBJ2-1	.	TRBV7-8	.	CASSFSGGAYNEQFF	TGTGCCAGCAGCTTTTCGGGCGGAGCCTACAATGAGCAGTTCTTC
TRBJ2-1	.	TRBV9	.	CASSRDSNNEQFF	TGTGCCAGCAGCCGGGACTCTAACAATGAGCAGTTCTTC
TRBJ2-1	once	TRBV19	.	CASSWYGRGYNEQFF	TGTGCCAGTAGTTGGTACGGGAGAGGCTACAATGAGCAGTTCTTC
TRBJ2-1	.	TRBV12-5	.	CASGLVVAGEQFF	TGTGCTAGTGGTTTGGTGGTGGCAGGAGAGCAGTTCTTC
TRBJ1-3	.	TRBV6-6	.	CASTPYSGNTIYF	TGTGCCAGCACCCCCTACTCTGGAAACACCATATATTTT